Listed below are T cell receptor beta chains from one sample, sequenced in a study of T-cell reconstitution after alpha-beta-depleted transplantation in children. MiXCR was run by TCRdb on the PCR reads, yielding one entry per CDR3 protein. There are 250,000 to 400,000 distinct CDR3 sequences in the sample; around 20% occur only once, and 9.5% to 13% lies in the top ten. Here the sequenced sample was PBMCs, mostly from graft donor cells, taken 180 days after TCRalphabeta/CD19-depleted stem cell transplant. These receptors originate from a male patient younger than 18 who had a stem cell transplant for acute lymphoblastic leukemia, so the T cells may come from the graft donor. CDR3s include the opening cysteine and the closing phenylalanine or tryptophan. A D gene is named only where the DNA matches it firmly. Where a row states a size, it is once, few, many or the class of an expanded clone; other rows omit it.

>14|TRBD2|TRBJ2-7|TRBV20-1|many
CSASGLAGRYEQYF
TGCAGTGCCAGCGGACTAGCGGGAAGGTACGAGCAGTACTTC
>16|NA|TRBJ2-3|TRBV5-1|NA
CASSIYPNWASDTQYF
TGCGCCAGCAGCATATACCCCAACTGGGCGTCCGATACGCAGTATTTT
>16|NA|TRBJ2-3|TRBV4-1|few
CASSQDRYPSTDTQYF
TGCGCCAGCAGCCAAGATCGGTATCCTAGCACAGATACGCAGTATTTT
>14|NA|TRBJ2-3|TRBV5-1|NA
CASSLARTPDTQYF
TGCGCCAGCAGCTTGGCCCGGACGCCAGATACGCAGTATTTT
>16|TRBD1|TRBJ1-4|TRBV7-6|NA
CASSFAGGQGNEKLFF
TGTGCCAGCAGCTTCGCCGGGGGACAGGGGAATGAAAAACTGTTTTTT
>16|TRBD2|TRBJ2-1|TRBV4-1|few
CASSQGTGGSYNEQFF
TGCGCCAGCAGCCAAGGAACGGGAGGGTCCTACAATGAGCAGTTCTTC
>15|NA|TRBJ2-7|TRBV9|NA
CASSVGLDSSYEQYF
TGTGCCAGCAGCGTAGGCCTCGATAGCTCCTACGAGCAGTACTTC
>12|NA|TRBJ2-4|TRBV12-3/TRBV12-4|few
CASSLKGWIQYF
TGTGCCAGCAGTTTAAAGGGGTGGATTCAGTACTTC
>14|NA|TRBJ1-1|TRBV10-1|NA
CASSPRAFPTEAFF
TGCGCCAGCAGCCCCAGGGCTTTCCCCACTGAAGCTTTCTTT
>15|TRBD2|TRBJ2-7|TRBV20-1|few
CSARDPGGRTYEQYF
TGCAGTGCTAGAGATCCGGGCGGGAGGACCTACGAGCAGTACTTC
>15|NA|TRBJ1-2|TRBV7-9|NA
CASSLEDYSHYGYTF
TGTGCCAGCAGCTTAGAAGACTACTCCCACTATGGCTACACCTTC
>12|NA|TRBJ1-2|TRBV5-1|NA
CASREGNYGYTF
TGCGCCAGCAGAGAAGGGAACTATGGCTACACCTTC
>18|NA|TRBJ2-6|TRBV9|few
CASSVALGPRAGANVLTF
TGTGCCAGCAGCGTAGCTCTAGGGCCGCGGGCTGGGGCCAACGTCCTGACTTTC
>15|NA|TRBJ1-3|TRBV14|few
CASSQVRGPGNTIYF
TGTGCCAGCAGCCAAGTCAGAGGCCCTGGAAACACCATATATTTT
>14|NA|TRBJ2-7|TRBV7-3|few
CASSLRDSDYEQYF
TGTGCCAGCAGCTTAAGGGATAGCGACTACGAGCAGTACTTC
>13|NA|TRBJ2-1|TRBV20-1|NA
CSASGLAYNEQFF
TGCAGTGCTAGTGGGCTAGCGTACAATGAGCAGTTCTTC
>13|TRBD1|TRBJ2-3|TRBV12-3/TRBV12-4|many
CASSLGTGNTQYF
TGTGCCAGCAGTTTAGGGACAGGGAATACGCAGTATTTT
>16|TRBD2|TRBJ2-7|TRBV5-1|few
CASSLASGTTTYEQYF
TGCGCCAGCAGCTTGGCTTCAGGGACTACAACCTACGAGCAGTACTTC
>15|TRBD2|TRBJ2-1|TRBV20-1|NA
CSARGGSGRMNEQFF
TGCAGTGCTAGGGGGGGTAGCGGGAGGATGAATGAGCAGTTCTTC
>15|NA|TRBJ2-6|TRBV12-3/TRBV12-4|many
CASSLNRAGANVLTF
TGTGCCAGCAGTTTAAACAGGGCTGGGGCCAACGTCCTGACTTTC
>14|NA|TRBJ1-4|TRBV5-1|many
CASSSTGTREKLFF
TGCGCCAGCAGCTCCACAGGGACTAGGGAAAAACTGTTTTTT
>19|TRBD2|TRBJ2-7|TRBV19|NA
CASSSKGPSGRAGSYEQYF
TGTGCCAGTAGTTCGAAGGGGCCTAGCGGGAGGGCCGGGAGCTACGAGCAGTACTTC
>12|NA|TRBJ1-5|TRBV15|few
CATSRVNQPQHF
TGTGCCACCAGCAGAGTAAACCAGCCCCAGCATTTT
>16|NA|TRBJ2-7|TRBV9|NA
CASSVGPRPLQGEQYF
TGTGCCAGCAGCGTAGGGCCCCGTCCCTTGCAAGGCGAGCAGTACTTC
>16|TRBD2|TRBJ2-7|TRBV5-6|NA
CASSTIGTSGPYEQYF
TGTGCCAGCAGCACTATCGGGACTAGCGGACCCTACGAGCAGTACTTC
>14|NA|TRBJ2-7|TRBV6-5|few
CASSYGLAAYEQYF
TGTGCCAGCAGTTACGGGCTAGCCGCCTACGAGCAGTACTTC
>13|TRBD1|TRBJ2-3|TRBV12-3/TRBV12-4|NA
CASSLARGQGWYF
TGTGCCAGCAGTTTAGCGCGCGGACAGGGGTGGTATTTT
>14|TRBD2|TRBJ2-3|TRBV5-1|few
CASSSSGRPDTQYF
TGCGCCAGCAGCTCAAGCGGGAGGCCAGATACGCAGTATTTT
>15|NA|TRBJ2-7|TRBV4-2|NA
CASSQDGSSSYEQYF
TGTGCCAGCAGCCAAGACGGCTCGAGCTCCTACGAGCAGTACTTC
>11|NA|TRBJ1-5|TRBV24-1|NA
CVFPVDQPQHF
TGTGTCTTCCCGGTCGATCAGCCCCAGCATTTT
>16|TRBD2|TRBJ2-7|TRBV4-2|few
CASSQDRRLAAYEQYF
TGTGCCAGCAGCCAAGATCGGAGGCTAGCGGCCTACGAGCAGTACTTC
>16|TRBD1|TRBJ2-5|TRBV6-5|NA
CASSYSRGTGQETQYF
TGTGCCAGCAGTTACTCGAGAGGGACAGGGCAAGAGACCCAGTACTTC
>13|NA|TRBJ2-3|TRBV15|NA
CATSRLKTDTQYF
TGTGCCACCAGCAGGCTCAAGACGGATACGCAGTATTTT
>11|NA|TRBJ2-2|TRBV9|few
CASSVEGELFF
TGTGCCAGCAGCGTGGAGGGGGAGCTGTTTTTT
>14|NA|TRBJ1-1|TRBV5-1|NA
CASSGRARGTEAFF
TGCGCCAGCAGCGGCAGGGCCCGGGGCACTGAAGCTTTCTTT
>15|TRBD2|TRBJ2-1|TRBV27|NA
CASTMGLVDKNEQFF
TGTGCCAGCACTATGGGACTAGTGGATAAGAATGAGCAGTTCTTC
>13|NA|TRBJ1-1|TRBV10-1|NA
CASSEMGNTEAFF
TGCGCCAGCAGTGAAATGGGGAACACTGAAGCTTTCTTT
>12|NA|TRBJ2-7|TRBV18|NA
CASSRDIREQYF
TGTGCCAGCTCACGCGACATCCGGGAGCAGTACTTC